A selection of T cell receptor beta chains follows, all from one sample in a study of T cells in Graves' hyperthyroidism and ophthalmopathy. TCRdb recomputed calls from the multiplex PCR reads with MiXCR, one row per CDR3 protein. The sample lists about 640,000 distinct CDR3 sequences; 20% to 25% were seen once. Sequenced sample: blood. The receptors were gathered from a man aged 30-40 years with Graves' ophthalmopathy. The CDR3 runs from the conserved cysteine through the conserved F or W. A D gene is named only where the DNA matches it firmly. Part of the rows lack a size; the others show once, few, many or a class for expanded clones.

few	TRBJ2-5	TRBV11-2	.	TGTGCCAGCAGCCTCGCGGGACACCAGTACTTC	CASSLAGHQYF
many	TRBJ1-2	TRBV6-1	TRBD1	TGTGCCAGCAGCCGGGACAGGGTGGATGGCTACACCTTC	CASSRDRVDGYTF
.	TRBJ2-4	TRBV20-1	.	TGCAGTGCTAGAGACAGGGGTTTCGCCAAAAACATTCAGTACTTC	CSARDRGFAKNIQYF
few	TRBJ1-4	TRBV28	.	TGTGCCAGCAGCCCCCAGGGGTTTCGGGAAAAACTGTTTTTT	CASSPQGFREKLFF
.	TRBJ2-7	TRBV6-2/TRBV6-3	TRBD2	TGTGCCAGCAGCACCGGACTAGCGGGAGAAAGCGAGCAGTACTTC	CASSTGLAGESEQYF
many	TRBJ2-7	TRBV5-6	TRBD2	TGTGCCAGCAGCTTGGCCGGCGGGAGTTCCTACGAGCAGTACTTC	CASSLAGGSSYEQYF
many	TRBJ2-7	TRBV7-6	TRBD1	TGTGCCAGCAGCCCGGACAGGGGGCTCTCCTACGAGCAGTACTTC	CASSPDRGLSYEQYF
many	TRBJ2-3	TRBV2	.	TGTGCCAGCGGGAGTAGCGGTAGCACAGATACGCAGTATTTT	CASGSSGSTDTQYF
few	TRBJ2-2	TRBV30	.	TGTGCCTGGAGGGAGACAGGCGGGGAGCTGTTTTTT	CAWRETGGELFF
many	TRBJ2-5	TRBV28	TRBD1	TGTGCCAGCAGCCCTGGCCTCGTGAAAACAGGGGCTTGGGAGACCCAGTACTTC	CASSPGLVKTGAWETQYF
many	TRBJ2-3	TRBV3-1	TRBD2	TGTGCCAGCAGCCAAGGAGCGGGAGGACCAGATACGCAGTATTTT	CASSQGAGGPDTQYF
few	TRBJ2-1	TRBV7-9	.	TGTGCCAGCAGCATCCTAGCGCCTAACAATGAGCAGTTCTTC	CASSILAPNNEQFF
.	TRBJ2-2	TRBV19	.	TGTGCCAGTAGTATAGGTGGGGGGCGTTACACCGGGGAGCTGTTTTTT	CASSIGGGRYTGELFF
many	TRBJ1-1	TRBV7-8	.	TGTGCCAGCAGCTTACCCCTCCTCAGCAGGGACACTGAAGCTTTCTTT	CASSLPLLSRDTEAFF
many	TRBJ2-3	TRBV5-1	TRBD2	TGCGCCAGCAGCTTGGCTAGGACTAGCGGCACAGATACGCAGTATTTT	CASSLARTSGTDTQYF
many	TRBJ2-7	TRBV30	.	TGTGCATCTTACGGGAGTGGCTACGAGCAGTACTTC	CASYGSGYEQYF